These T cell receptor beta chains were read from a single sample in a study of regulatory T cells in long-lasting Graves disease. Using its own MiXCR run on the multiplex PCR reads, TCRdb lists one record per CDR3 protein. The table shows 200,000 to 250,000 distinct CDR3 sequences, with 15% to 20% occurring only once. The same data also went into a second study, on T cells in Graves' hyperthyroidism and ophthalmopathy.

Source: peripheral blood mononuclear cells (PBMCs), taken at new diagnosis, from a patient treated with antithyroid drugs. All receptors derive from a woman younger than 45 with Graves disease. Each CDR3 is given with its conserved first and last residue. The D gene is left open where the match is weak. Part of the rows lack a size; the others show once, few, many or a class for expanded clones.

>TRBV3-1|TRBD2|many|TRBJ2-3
CASSPGEGFTDTQYF
TGTGCCAGCAGCCCCGGGGAGGGGTTCACAGATACGCAGTATTTT
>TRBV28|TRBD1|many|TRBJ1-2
CASSSTGWDGYTF
TGTGCCAGCAGTTCGACAGGGTGGGATGGCTACACCTTC
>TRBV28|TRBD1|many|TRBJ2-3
CASSRRQGGTDTQYF
TGTGCCAGCAGCCGCCGACAGGGGGGCACAGATACGCAGTATTTT
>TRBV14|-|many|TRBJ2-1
CASSSDLGRAFYNEQFF
TGTGCCAGCAGCTCAGACCTAGGCAGGGCCTTCTACAATGAGCAGTTCTTC
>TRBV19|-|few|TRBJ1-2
CASSIVSNYGYTF
TGTGCCAGTAGTATAGTGTCTAACTATGGCTACACCTTC
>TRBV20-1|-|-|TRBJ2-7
CSAKDPAGAGASSYEQYF
TGCAGTGCTAAAGATCCGGCTGGGGCGGGGGCGAGCTCCTACGAGCAGTACTTC
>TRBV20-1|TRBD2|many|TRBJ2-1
CSARDLAGVGNEQFF
TGCAGTGCTAGAGATTTAGCGGGAGTCGGCAATGAGCAGTTCTTC
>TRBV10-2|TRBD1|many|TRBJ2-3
CASKGATDTQYF
TGCGCCAGCAAGGGGGCGACAGATACGCAGTATTTT
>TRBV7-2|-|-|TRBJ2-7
CASRPPGLYEQYF
TGTGCCAGCAGGCCCCCGGGACTGTACGAGCAGTACTTC
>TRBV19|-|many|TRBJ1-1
CASKGLIDTEAFF
TGTGCCAGTAAAGGGCTGATCGACACTGAAGCTTTCTTT
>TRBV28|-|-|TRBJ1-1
CASSFGQGDTGAFF
TGTGCCAGCAGTTTTGGGCAAGGCGACACTGGAGCTTTCTTT
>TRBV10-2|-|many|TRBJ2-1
CASSLSSSYNEQFF
TGCGCCAGCAGTCTTTCGAGCTCCTACAATGAGCAGTTCTTC
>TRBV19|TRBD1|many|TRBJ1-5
CASSEGTGFGQPQHF
TGTGCCAGCAGTGAGGGGACAGGGTTTGGCCAGCCCCAGCATTTT
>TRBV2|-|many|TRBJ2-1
CASSAWGGSSYNEQFF
TGTGCCAGCAGCGCCTGGGGCGGTAGCTCCTACAATGAGCAGTTCTTC
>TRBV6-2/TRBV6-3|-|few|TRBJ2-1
CASRGTVSSYNEQFF
TGTGCCAGCAGGGGGACGGTGAGCTCCTACAATGAGCAGTTCTTC
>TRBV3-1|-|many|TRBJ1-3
CASSPQGWGNTIYF
TGTGCCAGCAGCCCCCAGGGGTGGGGAAACACCATATATTTT
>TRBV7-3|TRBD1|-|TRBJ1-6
CASSSSGGASGPLHF
TGTGCCAGCAGCTCTTCAGGGGGCGCATCTGGACCCCTCCACTTT
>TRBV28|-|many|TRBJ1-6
CASSSPGTNSPLHF
TGTGCCAGCAGTTCCCCCGGGACTAATTCACCCCTCCACTTT
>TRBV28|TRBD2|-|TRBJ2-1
CASSLRLAGASSSYNEQFF
TGTGCCAGCAGTTTGAGACTAGCGGGCGCCTCAAGCTCCTACAATGAGCAGTTCTTC
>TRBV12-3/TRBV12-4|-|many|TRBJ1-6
CASSPSGGLNSPLHF
TGTGCCAGCAGTCCCTCGGGAGGGCTTAATTCACCCCTCCACTTT
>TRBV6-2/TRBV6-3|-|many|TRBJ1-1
CASSEPEGNAEAFF
TGTGCCAGCAGTGAACCCGAAGGGAACGCTGAAGCTTTCTTT
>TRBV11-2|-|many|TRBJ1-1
CASYRQVNTEAFF
TGTGCCAGCTATCGACAGGTGAACACTGAAGCTTTCTTT
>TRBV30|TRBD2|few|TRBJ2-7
CAWASGVYEQYF
TGTGCCTGGGCTAGCGGGGTTTACGAGCAGTACTTC
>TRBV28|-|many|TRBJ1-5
CASMRGGVGQPQHF
TGTGCCAGCATGAGAGGAGGGGTAGGGCAGCCCCAGCATTTT
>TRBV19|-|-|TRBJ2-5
CASSRVGVGKTQYF
TGTGCCAGTAGCCGGGTGGGCGTAGGCAAGACCCAGTACTTC
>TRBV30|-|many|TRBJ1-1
CAQRPEAFF
TGTGCCCAGCGTCCTGAAGCTTTCTTT
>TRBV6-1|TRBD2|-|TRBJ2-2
CASRGLANTGELFF
TGTGCCAGCAGAGGACTAGCTAACACCGGGGAGCTGTTTTTT
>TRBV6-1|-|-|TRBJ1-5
CASSEQNQPQHF
TGTGCCAGCTCAGAACAGAATCAGCCCCAGCATTTT